These T cell receptor beta chains were read from a single sample in a study of T cell repertoires in cytomegalovirus infection. Using its own MiXCR run on the reads, TCRdb lists one record per CDR3 protein. The data contain hundreds of thousands of distinct CDR3 sequences, under 20% of them singletons. The sample was PBMCs. The origin of the receptors is a human donor in good health (CMV status not recorded). Some clones in this sample may be carry-over from other donors' samples. CDR3s include the opening cysteine and the closing phenylalanine or tryptophan. The D gene is left open where the match is weak. The size field is filled for only some rows; it gives once, few, many or a size class.

>TRBJ2-1|few|TRBV7-6|TRBD1
CASSLPPGQGVYEQFF
TGTGCCAGCAGCTTACCACCGGGACAGGGGGTTTATGAGCAGTTCTTC
>TRBJ1-5|.|TRBV19|TRBD1
CASSTRQGVSNQPQHF
TGTGCCAGTAGTACCCGACAGGGAGTCAGCAATCAGCCCCAGCATTTT
>TRBJ2-3|many|TRBV11-1|TRBD1
CASSLTGQGGDTQYF
TGTGCCAGCAGCTTAACGGGACAGGGAGGAGATACGCAGTATTTT
>TRBJ2-7|.|TRBV6-5|.
CASSRLGGVNEQYF
TGTGCCAGCAGCCGCCTAGGGGGTGTCAACGAGCAGTACTTC
>TRBJ1-4|many|TRBV7-2|.
CASSLMGGPNEKLFF
TGTGCCAGCAGCTTAATGGGGGGCCCTAATGAAAAACTGTTTTTT
>TRBJ1-4|.|TRBV20-1|.
CSASSPKYEKLFF
TGCAGTGCTAGTTCCCCGAAATATGAAAAACTGTTTTTT
>TRBJ1-1|.|TRBV6-1|.
CASSPRGSRDTEAFF
TGTGCCAGCAGCCCAAGGGGGAGTCGGGACACTGAAGCTTTCTTT
>TRBJ1-4|.|TRBV5-4|.
CASSSRDGNEKLFF
TGTGCCAGCAGCTCCCGGGACGGTAATGAAAAACTGTTTTTT
>TRBJ1-4|.|TRBV2|.
CASSADRPNQKLFF
TGTGCCAGCAGCGCCGACAGACCTAATCAAAAACTGTTTTTT
>TRBJ2-3|.|TRBV6-2/TRBV6-3|.
CASSPTAEDTQYF
TGTGCCAGCAGTCCGACCGCCGAAGATACGCAGTATTTT
>TRBJ2-2|many|TRBV7-2|TRBD1
CASSLQGAITGELFF
TGTGCCAGCAGCTTACAGGGGGCTATCACCGGGGAGCTGTTTTTT
>TRBJ1-1|few|TRBV29-1|TRBD1
CSVQGGDEAFF
TGCAGCGTACAAGGGGGCGATGAAGCTTTCTTT
>TRBJ1-5|.|TRBV20-1|.
CSARSGFGMPQHF
TGCAGTGCTAGATCGGGTTTCGGAATGCCCCAGCATTTT
>TRBJ1-6|few|TRBV2|.
CASRAERGYNDNSPLHF
TGTGCCAGCAGAGCCGAACGGGGGTATAACGATAATTCACCCCTCCACTTT
>TRBJ2-1|many|TRBV7-8|TRBD2
CASSYTGGRGEQFF
TGTGCCAGCAGCTACACGGGGGGGCGGGGTGAGCAGTTCTTC
>TRBJ1-5|many|TRBV7-2|.
CASSLDWGAVNQPQHF
TGTGCCAGCAGCTTAGATTGGGGGGCAGTCAATCAGCCCCAGCATTTT
>TRBJ1-5|.|TRBV7-6|.
CASSLAAGFGQPQHF
TGTGCCAGCAGCTTAGCGGCAGGGTTCGGTCAGCCCCAGCATTTT
>TRBJ2-7|many|TRBV6-1|TRBD1
CASKGQGSSYEQYF
TGTGCCAGCAAAGGACAGGGGAGCTCCTACGAGCAGTACTTC
>TRBJ2-1|few|TRBV5-6|.
CASSLGHGPSEQFF
TGTGCCAGCAGCTTGGGACACGGACCGAGTGAGCAGTTCTTC
>TRBJ2-7|many|TRBV7-6|TRBD1
CASSRTGNSYEQYF
TGTGCCAGCAGCCGGACAGGGAACTCCTACGAGCAGTACTTC
>TRBJ2-1|few|TRBV5-6|.
CASSRDTHNEQFF
TGTGCCAGCAGCCGGGACACTCACAATGAGCAGTTCTTC
>TRBJ2-2|few|TRBV2|TRBD2
CASSEERGGQGGELFF
TGTGCCAGCAGTGAGGAGCGGGGGGGCCAAGGCGGGGAGCTGTTTTTT
>TRBJ2-1|many|TRBV7-2|TRBD2
CASSLVTSGKNEQFF
TGTGCCAGCAGCTTAGTAACTAGCGGGAAGAATGAGCAGTTCTTC
>TRBJ1-4|.|TRBV15|.
CATSRGPGRVGQSEKLFF
TGTGCCACCAGCAGAGGCCCGGGGCGTGTGGGGCAGAGTGAAAAACTGTTTTTT
>TRBJ1-4|few|TRBV6-8|.
CASSYSYREPNEKLFF
TGTGCCAGCAGTTACTCCTACAGGGAGCCTAATGAAAAACTGTTTTTT
>TRBJ1-5|many|TRBV7-2|.
CASSLDAISNQPQHF
TGTGCCAGCAGCTTAGATGCCATCTCCAATCAGCCCCAGCATTTT
>TRBJ1-1|.|TRBV6-5|TRBD1
CASSYTGTGHDEAFF
TGTGCCAGCAGTTACACCGGGACAGGGCATGATGAAGCTTTCTTT
>TRBJ1-1|.|TRBV5-1|TRBD1
CASSLRAGGEYGTEAFF
TGCGCCAGCAGCTTGAGGGCAGGGGGCGAGTATGGCACTGAAGCTTTCTTT
>TRBJ2-5|.|TRBV6-5|.
CASSYSGDPARTQYF
TGTGCCAGCAGTTACTCTGGCGACCCGGCAAGGACCCAGTACTTC
>TRBJ2-7|few|TRBV6-6|TRBD1
CASSYTGGHEQYF
TGTGCCAGCAGTTACACAGGGGGACACGAGCAGTACTTC
>TRBJ1-1|.|TRBV6-2/TRBV6-3|TRBD1
CASRPGGARDTEAFF
TGTGCCAGCAGACCAGGGGGGGCGCGAGACACTGAAGCTTTCTTT
>TRBJ1-6|many|TRBV7-2|.
CASSLGGTTFSPLHF
TGTGCCAGCAGCTTAGGAGGGACAACCTTTTCACCCCTCCACTTT
>TRBJ1-1|few|TRBV28|.
CASSFAASEAFF
TGTGCCAGCAGTTTTGCGGCGTCTGAAGCTTTCTTT
>TRBJ1-5|many|TRBV28|.
CASRTALYNQPQHF
TGTGCCAGCAGGACAGCCCTATACAATCAGCCCCAGCATTTT
>TRBJ2-2|few|TRBV5-6|.
CASSLYTEGPTGELFF
TGTGCCAGCAGCTTGTATACCGAAGGGCCAACCGGGGAGCTGTTTTTT
>TRBJ1-5|few|TRBV28|.
CASSLTGYNQPQHF
TGTGCCAGCAGTTTAACGGGATACAATCAGCCCCAGCATTTT
>TRBJ2-7|.|TRBV4-2|TRBD2
CASSPHWGGAYEQYF
TGTGCCAGCAGCCCGCATTGGGGGGGGGCCTACGAGCAGTACTTC
>TRBJ2-1|many|TRBV7-9|TRBD1
CASKRTGTYNEQFF
TGTGCCAGCAAGAGGACAGGGACTTACAATGAGCAGTTCTTC
>TRBJ1-3|few|TRBV2|TRBD1
CASSGGQGSGNTIYF
TGTGCCAGCAGCGGGGGACAGGGCTCGGGAAACACCATATATTTT
>TRBJ1-5|many|TRBV7-2|.
CASSQTGPSNQPQHF
TGTGCCAGCAGCCAAACGGGACCGAGCAATCAGCCCCAGCATTTT
>TRBJ1-1|.|TRBV7-3|.
CASSFQGAFF
TGTGCCAGCAGCTTCCAGGGAGCTTTCTTT
>TRBJ1-2|many|TRBV7-2|.
CASSPGAGYGYTF
TGTGCCAGCAGCCCGGGGGCGGGGTATGGCTACACCTTC
>TRBJ1-2|many|TRBV7-9|.
CASSFGGDYGYTF
TGTGCCAGCAGCTTTGGGGGAGACTATGGCTACACCTTC
>TRBJ2-1|.|TRBV20-1|.
CSASSVSGRPSSSYNEQFF
TGCAGTGCTAGTTCGGTATCGGGCAGGCCCTCGAGCTCCTACAATGAGCAGTTCTTC
>TRBJ2-5|.|TRBV5-6|.
CASSLFRGLGTQYF
TGTGCCAGCAGCTTGTTCCGGGGGTTAGGGACCCAGTACTTC
>TRBJ2-7|once|TRBV28|.
CASSFPGAFPYEQYF
TGTGCCAGCAGTTTCCCCGGGGCATTCCCCTACGAGCAGTACTTC
>TRBJ1-5|.|TRBV28|TRBD1
CASVTGGEGQPQHF
TGTGCCAGCGTCACAGGGGGCGAAGGTCAGCCCCAGCATTTT
>TRBJ1-1|.|TRBV18|.
CASSATVESLNTEAFF
TGTGCCAGCTCTGCGACGGTGGAGTCCTTGAACACTGAAGCTTTCTTT
>TRBJ2-7|.|TRBV19|.
CASSISGGALSYEQYF
TGTGCCAGTAGTATATCGGGGGGCGCCTTGAGCTACGAGCAGTACTTC
>TRBJ2-1|few|TRBV5-4|TRBD1
CASSHRTGAYNEQFF
TGTGCCAGCAGCCATAGGACAGGGGCTTACAATGAGCAGTTCTTC
>TRBJ2-3|.|TRBV4-1|.
CASSQDRRGPSEYF
TGCGCCAGCAGCCAAGATCGAAGGGGACCCTCGGAGTATTTT
>TRBJ2-3|many|TRBV15|TRBD1
CATSRRTGDDTQYF
TGTGCCACCAGCAGAAGGACAGGGGACGATACGCAGTATTTT
>TRBJ1-4|.|TRBV2|.
CASRAGQIEKLFF
TGTGCCAGCAGGGCGGGACAAATTGAAAAACTGTTTTTT
>TRBJ1-2|many|TRBV6-1|.
CASSEHGTDYGYTF
TGTGCCAGCAGTGAACACGGGACGGATTATGGCTACACCTTC
>TRBJ1-4|many|TRBV7-2|TRBD1
CASSINRGNEKLFF
TGTGCCAGCAGCATCAACAGGGGTAATGAAAAACTGTTTTTT
>TRBJ2-7|few|TRBV18|TRBD1
CASSRDRGSRHF
TGTGCCAGCTCACGGGACAGGGGCTCCCGACACTTC
>TRBJ2-4|few|TRBV5-4|.
CASSLKNSDAIQYF
TGTGCCAGCAGCTTGAAAAATTCAGATGCCATTCAGTACTTC
>TRBJ1-1|.|TRBV5-1|.
CASTGLGEGRTEAFF
TGCGCCAGCACGGGGCTCGGGGAAGGCCGGACTGAAGCTTTCTTT
>TRBJ2-7|many|TRBV7-2|.
CASSLRATPYEQYF
TGTGCCAGCAGCTTAAGGGCAACCCCCTACGAGCAGTACTTC